This T cell receptor beta chain was sequenced in a study of cytomegalovirus exposure and HLA in healthy donors. J gave up 1 base and V 4 bases, and 6 bases lay outside the gene matches. The length of the CDR3 is 16 residues. Looked up from germline, CDR1 is LNHDA and CDR2 is SQIVND (reference sequence). Only in-frame clones appear in the TCRdb table, and some are missing; sequencing was by immunoSEQ multiplex PCR. The sample yields 150,000 to 200,000 clones, 84% seen once. Notes on the study in general: Listed as cytomegalovirus-associated were 150 or so TCR beta chains.

Worth noting for this clone: Its antigen is as yet unknown.

Sequenced: PBMCs. This sequence originates from a man aged 18 to 35 in good health and CMV-seropositive. The V and J genes are TRBV19 and TRBJ2-5; 10 nucleotides align to TRBD2. The CDR3 here is CASSKRLAGFQETQYF. In nucleotides, the CDR3 is TGTGCCAGTAGTAAGCGACTAGCGGGCTTCCAAGAGACCCAGTACTTC.